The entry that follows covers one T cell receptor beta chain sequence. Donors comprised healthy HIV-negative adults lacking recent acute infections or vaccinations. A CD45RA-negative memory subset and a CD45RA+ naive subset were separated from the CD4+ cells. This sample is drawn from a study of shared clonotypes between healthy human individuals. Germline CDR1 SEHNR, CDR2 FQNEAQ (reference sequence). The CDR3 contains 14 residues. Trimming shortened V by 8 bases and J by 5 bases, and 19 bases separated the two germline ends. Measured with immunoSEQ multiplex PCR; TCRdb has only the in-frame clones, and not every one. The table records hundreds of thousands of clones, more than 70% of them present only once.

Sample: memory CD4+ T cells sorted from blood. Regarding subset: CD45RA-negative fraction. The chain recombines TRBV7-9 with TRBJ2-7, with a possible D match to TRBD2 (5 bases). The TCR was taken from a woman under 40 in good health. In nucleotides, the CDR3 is TGTGCCAGCTCCTTCGGTGTAGCCGGGGACGAGCAGTACTTC. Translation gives CASSFGVAGDEQYF.